One sample yielded the 3 T cell receptor beta chains listed below, sequenced in a study of CD8 T cells in ankylosing spondylitis. TCRdb called the 5' RACE reads again in MiXCR, with one record for every CDR3 protein. The table has roughly 200,000 distinct CDR3 sequences, about 26% seen once. Sample: blood, either unsorted or a sorted T cell fraction (not recorded which). Receptor source: a male donor with ankylosing spondylitis or in good health (not recorded which).

This clonotype was picked up a small number of times. The chain recombines TRBV20-1 with TRBJ1-4; D gene ambiguous. This CDR3 comprises 13 residues. V lost 1 base and J 8 bases, leaving 11 bases between the germline ends. Germline V lookup: CDR1 DFQATT, CDR2 SNEGSKA (reference sequence). The CDR3 DNA sequence: TGCAGTGCTAGAGCGGACCCTAGCGAAAAACTGTTTTTT. Its translation: CSARADPSEKLFF.

The chain couples TRBV20-1 to TRBJ2-1, with 9 bases fitting TRBD1. This CDR3 region has 16 residues. Per the germline V gene, CDR1 is DFQATT and CDR2 is SNEGSKA (reference sequence). The V and J ends lost 1 base and 3 bases, in that order; junction bases with no gene match: 7. The CDR3 is CSARGAGTGHYNEQFF. In nucleotides, the CDR3 is TGCAGTGCTAGAGGAGCCGGGACAGGGCACTACAATGAGCAGTTCTTC.

This clonotype was seen repeatedly, ten times or more. This chain joins TRBV12-3 or TRBV12-4 and TRBJ2-7; 9 bases are a match to TRBD2. V lost 7 bases and J lost 2; bases outside the gene matches: 12. The CDR3 contains 16 residues. CDR3 in amino acids: CASTSGGAGGPYEQYF. In nucleotides, the CDR3 is TGTGCCAGCACCTCGGGGGGAGCGGGAGGACCCTACGAGCAGTACTTC.